One and the same sample provided the 30 T cell receptor beta chains below, sequenced in a study of post-analysis software for immune sequencing data. Libraries were made from TCR beta cDNA, and they carried unique molecular identifiers. Each CDR3 protein is one row after TCRdb ran MiXCR on the PCR reads. Of some 160,000 distinct CDR3 sequences listed, about 36% are singletons. The sequencing used blood, collected after autologous hematopoietic stem cell transplantation. The receptors were gathered from a girl aged 5 to 17 with multiple sclerosis.

This clonotype has more than one count but fewer than ten. V and J are TRBV6-7 and TRBJ2-1; D is possibly TRBD1 or TRBD2 (6 bases each). TRBV6-7 is sorted into the ORF group, with uncertain function. There are 14 residues in the CDR3. V lost 1 base, J lost 9 bases, and 13 bases lay in between. CDR3 nucleotide sequence: TGTGCCAGCAGTTACTGGACGGGGGCTCGTGAGCAGTTCTTC. Translated: CASSYWTGAREQFF.

The rearrangement uses TRBV7-2 and TRBJ2-7; 7 nucleotides agree with TRBD1. The CDR3 totals 13 residues. V gave up 2 bases and J gave up 5 bases; unmatched junction bases: 3. Germline V gene sequence: CDR1 SGHTA, CDR2 FQGNSA. As DNA, the CDR3 is TGTGCCAGCAGCTTAAACAGGGGAGACGAGCAGTACTTC. Translated, it gives CASSLNRGDEQYF.

V and J are TRBV6-2 or TRBV6-3 and TRBJ2-2; D gene unclear. V shed 5 bases and J shed 6 bases, with 4 bases lying between them. The V gene's germline CDR1 is MNHEY and CDR2 SVGEGT. The CDR3 loop spans 11 amino acids. CDR3 nucleotides: TGTGCCAGCAGTCCGTCCGGGGAGCTGTTTTTT. Amino acids: CASSPSGELFF.

The rearrangement uses TRBV9 and TRBJ1-2; TRBD1 matches 12 bases. The J segment lost 5 bases and the V segment lost 0 bases, leaving 5 bases of the junction unmatched. CDR3 length: 16 residues. Germline values: CDR1 SGDLS, CDR2 YYNGEE. The CDR3 DNA is TGTGCCAGCAGCGTAGGGTTGGGACAGGGGGCGTATGGCTACACCTTC. Residues: CASSVGLGQGAYGYTF.

Comment on this clonotype: The germline gene is not matched at one end of the junction; a read error may be the cause. V and J are TRBV4-1 and TRBJ2-1, with 9 bases matching TRBD1. CDR1 is MGHRA and CDR2 is YSYEKL in the germline V gene. This CDR3 contains 15 residues. CDR3 protein: CASSQGGQGIVEQVF. The CDR3 bases are TGCGCCAGCAGCCAGGGGGGACAGGGAATTGTCGAGCAGGTCTTC.

This clonotype was picked up a small number of times. The chain is built from TRBV28 and TRBJ2-1; 9 bases align to TRBD2. Trimming took 2 bases from V and 2 from J; bases not matched to a gene: 4. This CDR3 is built from 16 residues. Germline CDR1 MDHEN, CDR2 SYDVKM. CDR3 sequence (DNA): TGTGCCAGCAGTTTAGGCGGGAGGGCCACCTACAATGAGCAGTTCTTC. Its translation is CASSLGGRATYNEQFF.

At least ten counts were recorded for this clonotype. The chain joins TRBV18 to TRBJ2-1; D ambiguous. Per germline, CDR1 KGHSH and CDR2 LQKENI. Trimming removed 7 bases at V and 0 bases at J, with 7 bases between. CDR3 length: 13 residues. CDR3: CASLVDSYNEQFF. DNA for the CDR3: TGTGCCAGCTTGGTAGACTCCTACAATGAGCAGTTCTTC.

This clonotype was seen only a few times. This chain links TRBV2 with TRBJ2-2; 13 bases map to TRBD2. CDR1 is SNHLY and CDR2 is FYNNEI in the germline V gene. V shed 3 bases, J shed 5 bases, and the junction held 9 bases outside the gene matches. The CDR3 runs 18 residues. CDR3: CASSENFGTSGITGELFF. The DNA of the CDR3 is TGTGCCAGCAGTGAGAATTTTGGGACTAGCGGGATTACCGGGGAGCTGTTTTTT.

This clonotype was detected only a few times. The gene calls are TRBV5-1 and TRBJ1-2; 8 nucleotides align to TRBD1. V shed 4 bases and J 2 bases; nucleotides not matched to a gene: 4. CDR1 is SGHRS, CDR2 YFSETQ, per germline. The CDR3 totals 14 residues. In DNA, the CDR3 is TGCGCCAGCAGCGACGGGACAGGAAACTATGGCTACACCTTC. Encoded protein: CASSDGTGNYGYTF.

The chain uses TRBV20-1 and TRBJ2-5; 8 bases match TRBD1. Germline CDR1 and CDR2: DFQATT and SNEGSKA (reference sequence). There are 13 residues in the CDR3. V shed 4 bases, J shed 5 bases, and the junction held 6 bases outside the gene matches. Here the CDR3 reads CSAKAGGGETQYF. CDR3 in DNA: TGCAGTGCTAAGGCAGGGGGCGGGGAGACCCAGTACTTC.

The V gene is TRBV20-1, the J gene TRBJ2-1, with TRBD2 matching 9 bases. The CDR3 covers 16 residues. CDR1 is DFQATT and CDR2 is SNEGSKA in the germline V gene (reference sequence). With V trimmed by 4 bases and J by 3 bases, 10 bases remained unmatched. CDR3 in DNA: TGCAGTGCTAACCCCACACTAGCGGGCGACTACAATGAGCAGTTCTTC. This codes for CSANPTLAGDYNEQFF.

This clonotype was observed at least ten times. The chain's CDR3 is CASSLGPLGNQETQYF. The CDR3 DNA follows: TGCGCCAGCAGCTTGGGTCCTCTAGGCAACCAAGAGACCCAGTACTTC. The chain joins TRBV5-1 to TRBJ2-5; D ambiguous. The CDR3 runs 16 residues. The germline V and J ends were trimmed by 0 bases and 0 bases, with 12 bases remaining between them. Germline lookup yields CDR1 SGHRS and CDR2 YFSETQ. Full variable domain (outside the CDR3, taken from reference TRBV5-1 and TRBJ2-5): KAGVTQTPRYLIKTRGQQVTLSCSPISGHRSVSWYQQTPGQGLQFLFEYFSETQRNKGNFPGRFSGRQFSNSRSEMNVSTLELGDSALYLCASSLGPLGNQETQYFGPGTRLLVL.

As for this clonotype: A clone one base away is much larger, so this may be a read error. J is TRBJ2-5 and V is TRBV12-3 or TRBV12-4; D is perhaps TRBD1 or TRBD2 (6 bases each). The CDR3 covers 15 residues. The ends were cut back, 10 bases at V and 2 bases at J, with 20 bases in the middle. Here the CDR3 reads CANSFPGGRQETQYF. As DNA, the CDR3 is TGTGCCAACAGCTTCCCCGGGGGCCGTCAAGAGACCCAGTACTTC.

This clonotype was detected many times. This sequence joins TRBV5-1 and TRBJ2-3, with D maybe TRBD1 (5 bases). The CDR3 sequence is 15 residues long. CDR1 is SGHRS and CDR2 is YFSETQ in the germline V gene. Trimming removed 0 bases at V and 1 base at J, with 9 bases between. This chain's CDR3 is CASSLAPRGTDTQYF. In DNA, the CDR3 is TGCGCCAGCAGCTTGGCCCCCAGGGGCACAGATACGCAGTATTTT.

This rearrangement joins TRBV30 to TRBJ2-7; 7 bases match TRBD2. The germline gives CDR1 GTSNPN, CDR2 SVGIG (reference sequence). The CDR3 contains 14 residues. The junction had 3 bases not matched to a gene; V was cut back by 1 base and J by 0 bases. The CDR3 coding sequence is TGTGCCTGGAGTGCCCTAGCGGACTCCTACGAGCAGTACTTC. It translates to CAWSALADSYEQYF.

With regard to this clonotype: A read error is possible here, since a much larger clone lies one base away. V and J are TRBV11-3 and TRBJ2-7, with D perhaps TRBD1 (6 bases). In germline, CDR1 is SGHNT, CDR2 YENEEA. There are 13 residues in the CDR3. This chain's CDR3 is CAGSLGGRYEQYF. In nucleotides, the CDR3 is TGTGCCGGCAGCTTAGGGGGTAGGTACGAGCAGTACTTC.

This clonotype was seen a single time. The chain links TRBV7-9 to TRBJ2-3; 12 nucleotides match TRBD2. V lost 5 bases and J lost 3; bases outside the gene matches: 9. The CDR3 runs to 17 residues. Germline CDR1 is SEHNR and CDR2 is FQNEAQ (reference sequence). The CDR3 region is CASSPGLAGSRTDTQYF. The DNA of the CDR3 is TGTGCCAGCAGCCCAGGACTAGCGGGGTCTCGAACAGATACGCAGTATTTT.

This chain links TRBV6-5 with TRBJ1-2; the D gene is possibly TRBD1 (5 bases). The CDR3 loop spans 13 amino acids. Per germline, CDR1 MNHEY and CDR2 SVGAGI. Trimming pared 6 bases from V and 3 bases from J, leaving 11 bases between. In nucleotides, the CDR3 is TGTGCCAGCAGGACGGGACTTGACTATGGCTACACCTTC. Its protein is CASRTGLDYGYTF.

Only a few counts were recorded for this clonotype. The J gene is TRBJ1-5, the V gene TRBV10-3; no firm D call. Germline V CDR1 and CDR2: ENHRY, SYGVKD. V dropped 2 bases and J dropped 6 bases, with 11 bases sitting between them. This CDR3 region has 14 residues. The CDR3 is CAISEGKGSQPQHF. CDR3 coding DNA: TGTGCCATCAGTGAGGGGAAGGGCAGTCAGCCCCAGCATTTT.

This clonotype was observed at least ten times. J is TRBJ1-6 and V is TRBV9, with D possibly matching TRBD1 (6 bases). The V gene's germline CDR1 is SGDLS and CDR2 YYNGEE. With 3 bases removed from V and 8 bases from J, the gap between germline ends came to 12 bases. The length of the CDR3 is 14 residues. CDR3 nucleotides: TGTGCCAGCAGCGAGGGGGGGGACTATTCACCCCTCCACTTT. As protein: CASSEGGDYSPLHF.

The gene calls are TRBV24-1 and TRBJ1-2; a weak D match, TRBD1 (5 bases). The CDR3 extends over 13 amino acids. The V end lost 1 base, the J end lost 10 bases, and 12 bases lay between the germline ends. CDR1 and CDR2 from the germline V gene are KGHDR and SFDVKD. The CDR3 region is CATSDFTGWDYTF. DNA for the CDR3: TGTGCCACCAGTGATTTCACAGGCTGGGACTACACCTTC.

This clonotype turned up a few times. The rearrangement uses TRBV3-1 and TRBJ2-1; TRBD2 might be the D (6 bases). V was clipped by 4 bases and J by 7 bases, with 23 bases between them. Per germline, CDR1 LGHDT and CDR2 YNNKEL (reference sequence). The CDR3 sequence is 17 residues long. The CDR3 spells CASSPRNLAREGNEQFF. CDR3 DNA: TGTGCCAGCAGCCCGCGTAATCTGGCGCGGGAAGGTAATGAGCAGTTCTTC.

The chain joins TRBV5-1 to TRBJ2-3; 7 bases map to TRBD1. Germline CDR1 is SGHRS and CDR2 is YFSETQ. This CDR3 has 15 amino acids. Losses at the gene ends were 0 bases for V and 2 bases for J; bases not matched to a gene: 3. CDR3 region: CASSLEGGTTDTQYF. DNA of the CDR3: TGCGCCAGCAGCTTGGAAGGGGGCACCACAGATACGCAGTATTTT.

This clonotype was picked up many times. The chain employs TRBV10-3 and TRBJ2-5; D is perhaps TRBD2 (5 bases). V shed 5 bases and J shed 1 base, with 11 bases lying between them. Per germline, CDR1 ENHRY and CDR2 SYGVKD. The CDR3 has 14 residues. The CDR3, as DNA: TGTGCCATCAGTCGAGGGTCATTCCAAGAGACCCAGTACTTC. Protein: CAISRGSFQETQYF.

This CDR3 reads CASSLFGTEQETQYF. Written as DNA, the CDR3 is TGTGCCAGCAGCCTATTCGGGACCGAGCAAGAGACCCAGTACTTC. V and J are TRBV3-1 and TRBJ2-5; either TRBD1 or TRBD2 may fit D (5 bases each). The CDR3 is 15 amino acids. Germline values: CDR1 LGHDT, CDR2 YNNKEL (reference sequence). Trimming stripped 4 bases from V and 2 bases from J, with 14 bases between.

This sequence joins TRBV29-1 and TRBJ2-5; no firm D call. CDR3 length: 12 residues. Trimming left V 4 bases short and J 1 base short, with 7 bases between. CDR1 is SQVTM and CDR2 is ANQGSEA in the germline V gene. As DNA, the CDR3 is TGCAGCGTTGCCCGGGTCCAAGAGACCCAGTACTTC. It is translated as CSVARVQETQYF.

There are a few counts of this clonotype. The chain employs TRBV10-3 and TRBJ2-3; 7 nucleotides line up with TRBD1. The germline V gene has CDR1 ENHRY and CDR2 SYGVKD. The CDR3 extends over 13 amino acids. V was pared by 3 bases and J by 4 bases, with 1 base of the junction left unmatched. CDR3 protein: CAISDQGADTQYF. Written as DNA, the CDR3 is TGTGCCATCAGTGACCAGGGGGCAGATACGCAGTATTTT.

This clonotype was counted between two and nine times. The gene calls are TRBV29-1 and TRBJ1-1, with unresolved D. The CDR3 loop spans 11 amino acids. Germline CDR1 is SQVTM and CDR2 is ANQGSEA. Trimming shortened V by 5 bases and J by 7 bases, and 11 bases separated the two germline ends. The CDR3 coding sequence is TGCAGCGTTAGTCCGACCCGTGAAGCTTTCTTT. Residues: CSVSPTREAFF.

Written as DNA, the CDR3 is TGCAGTGCTAGGCCCCCGGACAGGGTGGTTCCCTACGAGCAGTACTTC. This codes for CSARPPDRVVPYEQYF. The gene calls are TRBV20-1 and TRBJ2-7, with 8 bases aligning to TRBD1. Germline CDR1 DFQATT, CDR2 SNEGSKA (reference sequence). The CDR3 has 16 residues. Trimming cost V 3 bases and J 2 bases; bases outside gene matches: 12.

J is TRBJ2-5 and V is TRBV6-5; D could derive from TRBD1 or TRBD2 (5 bases each). The DNA end lines up better with TRBJ2-7; the J call may be wrong. Germline CDR1 is MNHEY and CDR2 is SVGAGI. This CDR3 has 14 amino acids. In DNA, the CDR3 is TGTGCCAGCAGTTACAATTCAGGGACCCACGAGCAGTACTTC. This translates into CASSYNSGTHEQYF.